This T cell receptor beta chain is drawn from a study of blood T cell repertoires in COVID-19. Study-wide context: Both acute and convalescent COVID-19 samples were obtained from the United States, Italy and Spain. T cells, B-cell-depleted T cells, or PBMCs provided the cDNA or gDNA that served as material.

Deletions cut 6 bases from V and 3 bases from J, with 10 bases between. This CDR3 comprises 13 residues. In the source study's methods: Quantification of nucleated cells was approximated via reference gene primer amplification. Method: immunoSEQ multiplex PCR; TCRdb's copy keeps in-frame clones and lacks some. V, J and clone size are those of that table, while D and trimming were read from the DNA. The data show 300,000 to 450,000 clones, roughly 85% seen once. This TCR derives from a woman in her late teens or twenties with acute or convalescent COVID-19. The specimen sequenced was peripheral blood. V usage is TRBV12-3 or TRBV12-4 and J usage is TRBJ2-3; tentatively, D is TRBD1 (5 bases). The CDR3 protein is CASRGRSTDTQYF. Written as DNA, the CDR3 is TGTGCCAGCAGGGGGCGGAGTACAGATACGCAGTATTTT.